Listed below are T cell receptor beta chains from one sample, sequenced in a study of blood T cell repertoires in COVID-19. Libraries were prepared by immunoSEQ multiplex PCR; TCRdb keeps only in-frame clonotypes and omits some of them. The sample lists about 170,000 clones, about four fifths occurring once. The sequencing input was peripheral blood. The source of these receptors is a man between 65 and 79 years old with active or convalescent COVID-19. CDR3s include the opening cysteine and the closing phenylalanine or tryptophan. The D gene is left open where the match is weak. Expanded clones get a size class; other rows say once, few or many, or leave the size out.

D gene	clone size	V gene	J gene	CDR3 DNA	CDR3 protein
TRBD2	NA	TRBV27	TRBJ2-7	TGTGCCAGCAGTTTGAGGGAGGGACCCTACGAGCAGTACTTC	CASSLREGPYEQYF
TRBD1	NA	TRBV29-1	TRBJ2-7	TGCAGCGTTCGAACGGACAGGGACGGCTACGAGCAGTACTTC	CSVRTDRDGYEQYF
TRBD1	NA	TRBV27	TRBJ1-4	TGTGCCAGCAGTTTATATTCACCGGGGACAGGGCTAGAAGAAAAACTGTTTTTT	CASSLYSPGTGLEEKLFF
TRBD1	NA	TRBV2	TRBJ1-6	TGTGCCAGCAGTGGTGGACAGGGGGCGCGTGGGTCACCCCTCCACTTT	CASSGGQGARGSPLHF
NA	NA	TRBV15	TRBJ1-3	TGTGCCACCAGCACCCCCCGGGGGGGAAACACCATATATTTT	CATSTPRGGNTIYF
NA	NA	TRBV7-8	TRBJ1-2	TGTGCCAGCAGCTTAGCGGGCAGGGCCTATGGCTACACCTTC	CASSLAGRAYGYTF
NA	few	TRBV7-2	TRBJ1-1	TGTGCCAGCAGCCCTAGGGGCCAGGGTTACACTGAAGCTTTCTTT	CASSPRGQGYTEAFF
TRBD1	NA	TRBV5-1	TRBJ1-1	TGCGCCAGCAGCTTGGATCCTACAGGGGAAGGGACCTTT	CASSLDPTGEGTF
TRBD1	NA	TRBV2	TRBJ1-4	TGTGCCAGCAATCTCGGGACAGTTAGGTCTAATGAAAAACTGTTTTTT	CASNLGTVRSNEKLFF
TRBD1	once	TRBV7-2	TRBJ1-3	TGTGCCAGCAGCTACAGGGGGCCTACTGGAAACACCATATATTTT	CASSYRGPTGNTIYF
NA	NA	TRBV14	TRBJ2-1	TGTGCCAGCAGCCAAGGTTTCGACTACCCTTATGAGCAGTTCTTC	CASSQGFDYPYEQFF
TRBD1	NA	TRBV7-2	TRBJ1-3	TGTGCCAGCAGTTTGGGACAGGTGGACTCTGGAAACACCATATATTTT	CASSLGQVDSGNTIYF